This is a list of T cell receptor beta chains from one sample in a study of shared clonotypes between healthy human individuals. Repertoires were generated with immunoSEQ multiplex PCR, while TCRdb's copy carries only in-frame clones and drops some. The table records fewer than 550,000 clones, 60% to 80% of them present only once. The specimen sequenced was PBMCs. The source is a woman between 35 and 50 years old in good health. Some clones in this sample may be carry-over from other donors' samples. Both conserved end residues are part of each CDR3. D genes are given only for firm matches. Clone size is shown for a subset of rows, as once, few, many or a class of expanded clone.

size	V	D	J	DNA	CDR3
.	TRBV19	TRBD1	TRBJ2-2	TGTGCCAGTAGACCGGGACAGGGGGCCGGGGAGCTGTTTTTT	CASRPGQGAGELFF
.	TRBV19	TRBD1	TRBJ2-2	TGTGCCAGTAAGGCTGGGACAGGGAACACCGGGGAGCTGTTTTTT	CASKAGTGNTGELFF
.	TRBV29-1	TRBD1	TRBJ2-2	TGCAGCGTTGGTCAAAGGACAGGGGCGAACACCGGGGAGCTGTTTTTT	CSVGQRTGANTGELFF
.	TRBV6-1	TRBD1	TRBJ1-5	TGTGCCAGCAGTGAAACAGGGGGCTGGGGTCAGCCCCAGCATTTT	CASSETGGWGQPQHF
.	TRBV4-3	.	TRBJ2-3	TGCGCCAGCAGCCAAGATCCCCTGGCACAAAGCGCAGATACGCAGTATTTT	CASSQDPLAQSADTQYF
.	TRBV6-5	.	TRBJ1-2	TGTGCCAGCAGCAGCAGGGGAGGTAGCTATGGCTACACCTTC	CASSSRGGSYGYTF
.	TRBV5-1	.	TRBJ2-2	TGCGCCAGCAGCCTGGGACCGGGCGGGGAGCTGTTTTTT	CASSLGPGGELFF
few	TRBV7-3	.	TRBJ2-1	TGTGCCAGCAGCTCGACGGCGAGCTCCTACAATGAGCAGTTCTTC	CASSSTASSYNEQFF
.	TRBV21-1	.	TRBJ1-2	TGTGCCAGCAGCCCTCAGGGGGGACTTATCTACACCTTC	CASSPQGGLIYTF
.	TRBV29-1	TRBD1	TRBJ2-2	TGCAGCGCTGGACAGGGGGACTCATCCACCGGGGAGCTGTTTTTT	CSAGQGDSSTGELFF
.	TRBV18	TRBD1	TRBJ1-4	TGTGCCAGCGCCGAGGGGGCGCGGGCTGAAAAACTGTTTTTT	CASAEGARAEKLFF
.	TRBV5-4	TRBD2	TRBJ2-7	TGTGCCAGCAGCGCGGATAGCGGGACTCGTTCCTACGAGCAGTACTTC	CASSADSGTRSYEQYF
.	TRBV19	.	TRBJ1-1	TGTGCCAGTAGTATCCCGGGTTTTGGCACTGAAGCTTTCTTT	CASSIPGFGTEAFF
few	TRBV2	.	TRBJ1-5	TGTGCCAGCAGTGCGTCGTTTAGGGGTCAGCCCCAGCATTTT	CASSASFRGQPQHF
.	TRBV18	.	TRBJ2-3	TGTGCCAGCTCACCACCGGTAGTGACAGATACGCAGTATTTT	CASSPPVVTDTQYF
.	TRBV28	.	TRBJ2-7	TGTGCCAGCAGCCTAGGCCGGGGAGCGGGCCCATCCTACGAGCAGTACTTC	CASSLGRGAGPSYEQYF
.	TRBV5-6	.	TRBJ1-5	TGTGCCAGCAGCTCGGACTCAGGGGAGAGCAATCAGCCCCAGCATTTT	CASSSDSGESNQPQHF
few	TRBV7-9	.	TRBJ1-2	TGTGCCAGCAGCACAGGGAACTATGGCTACACCTTC	CASSTGNYGYTF
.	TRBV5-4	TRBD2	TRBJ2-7	TGTGCCAGCAGCGTTGGGACTAGCGGCGCCTACGAGCAGTACTTC	CASSVGTSGAYEQYF
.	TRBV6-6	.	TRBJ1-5	TGTGCCAGCAGTTACCTTCCGCTCGTGGGCAATCAGCCCCAGCATTTT	CASSYLPLVGNQPQHF
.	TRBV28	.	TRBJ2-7	TGTGCCAGCAGTCCAGGGACTCGAGAGGGGCAGTACTTC	CASSPGTREGQYF
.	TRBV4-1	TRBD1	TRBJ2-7	TGCGCCAGCAGCCAGTACCCGGGACAGGGTCATTACGAGCAGTACTTC	CASSQYPGQGHYEQYF
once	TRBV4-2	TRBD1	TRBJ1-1	TGTGCCAGCAGCCAAGCCGGGACAGGGGCCCTGGATACTGAAGCTTTCTTT	CASSQAGTGALDTEAFF
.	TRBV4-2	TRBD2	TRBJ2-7	TGTGCCAGCAGCCAGGGAGGGCCTAGCGAGCAGTACTTC	CASSQGGPSEQYF
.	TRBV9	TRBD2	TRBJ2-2	TGTGCCAGCAGCCTAGGGACTAGCGGGAGCACCGGGGAGCTGTTTTTT	CASSLGTSGSTGELFF
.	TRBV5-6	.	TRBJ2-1	TGTGCCAGCAGCTTGGCCTCCTACAATGAGCAGTTCTTC	CASSLASYNEQFF
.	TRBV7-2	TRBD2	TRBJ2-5	TGTGCCAGCAGCGTCCTAGCGGAAAAAGAGACCCAGTACTTC	CASSVLAEKETQYF
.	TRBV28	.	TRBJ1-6	TGTGCCAGCAGTTTCGTCGGACGGGGCGTTAACGCACCCCTCCACTTT	CASSFVGRGVNAPLHF
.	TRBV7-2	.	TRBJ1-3	TGTGCCAGCAGCTTAGGTTGGGTTCGGGCTGGAAACACCATATATTTT	CASSLGWVRAGNTIYF